This entry is about one T cell receptor (beta chain). In blood CD8+ and CD4+ T cells, TCR beta underwent sequencing. Bulk CD8+ and CD4+ cells came from magnetic negative isolation; CD8+ TEMRA by FACS. This CDR3 spans 14 amino acids. CDR1 LGHNA and CDR2 YNFKEQ come from the germline V gene. V was clipped by 0 bases and J by 6 bases, with 11 bases between them. This sample is drawn from a study of CD8 T cells in Susac syndrome. Across the study: Among sequenced Susac syndrome patients, more than five had active disease and eight or nine were in remission. Patients with Susac syndrome had blood drawn and were at that point therapy-naive, on corticosteroids, or on intravenous immunoglobulin alone.

RNA amounts of roughly 0.5 to 1 ug underwent reverse transcription with random hexamers. Using its own MiXCR run on the immunoSEQ multiplex PCR reads, TCRdb lists one record per CDR3 protein. The sample yields about 81,000 distinct CDR3 sequences, approximately 93% seen once. V and J are TRBV4-2 and TRBJ1-2; D remains ambiguous. The receptor's source is a human donor with Susac syndrome. The sample was CD8+ T cells from PBMCs. The DNA for the CDR3 is TGTGCCAGCAGCCAAGAGAACTTGGTCAATGGCTACACCTTC. Translation: CASSQENLVNGYTF.